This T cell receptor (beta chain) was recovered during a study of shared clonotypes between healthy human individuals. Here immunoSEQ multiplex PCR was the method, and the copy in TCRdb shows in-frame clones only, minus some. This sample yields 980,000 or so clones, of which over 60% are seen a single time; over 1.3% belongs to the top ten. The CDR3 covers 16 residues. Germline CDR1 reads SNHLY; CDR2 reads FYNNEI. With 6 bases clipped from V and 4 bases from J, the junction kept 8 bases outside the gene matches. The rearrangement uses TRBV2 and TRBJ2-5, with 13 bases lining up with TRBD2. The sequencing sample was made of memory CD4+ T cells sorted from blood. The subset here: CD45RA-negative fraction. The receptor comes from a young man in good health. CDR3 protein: CASRTTGLAGLETQYF. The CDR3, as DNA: TGTGCCAGCAGGACCACGGGACTAGCGGGATTAGAGACCCAGTACTTC. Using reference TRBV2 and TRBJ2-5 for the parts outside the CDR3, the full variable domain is EPEVTQTPSHQVTQMGQEVILRCVPISNHLYFYWYRQILGQKVEFLVSFYNNEISEKSEIFDDQFSVERPDGSNFTLKIRSTKLEDSAMYFCASRTTGLAGLETQYFGPGTRLLVL.